One and the same sample provided the 29 T cell receptor beta chains below, sequenced in a study of T cells in Graves' hyperthyroidism and ophthalmopathy. The CDR3 regions of TCR beta were amplified from RNA transcripts. First-round RT-PCR targeting the TCR CDR3 was performed with the HTBI primer set. In TCRdb, the multiplex PCR reads were re-called with MiXCR into one record per CDR3 protein. The table records 35,000 to 40,000 distinct CDR3 sequences, around 48% of them present only once. The source material was blood. Receptors originate from a woman in her 50s with Graves' hyperthyroidism that later progressed to Graves' ophthalmopathy.

The chain carries TRBV11-2 and TRBJ1-2; D call uncertain. CDR3 size: 12 residues. The V end was cut by 3 bases, the J end by 12 bases, with 14 bases between. Looked up from germline, CDR1 is SGHAT and CDR2 is FQNNGV. The CDR3 sequence: CASSFGSSGNTF. The DNA for the CDR3 is TGTGCCAGCAGCTTCGGGTCTTCTGGAAACACCTTC.

The rearrangement links TRBV9 to TRBJ2-5, with D perhaps matching TRBD1 or TRBD2 (5 bases each). The DNA end favors TRBJ2-7, so the J call may be wrong. Germline assignment: CDR1 SGDLS and CDR2 YYNGEE. This CDR3 comprises 13 residues. The CDR3 is CASSEGPNYEQYF. The CDR3 region has the DNA TGTGCCAGCAGCGAGGGACCCAACTACGAGCAGTACTTC.

This clonotype has ten or more counts. This chain connects TRBV20-1 to TRBJ2-7, with D maybe TRBD2 (6 bases). The CDR3 has 16 amino acids. Germline loops: CDR1 DFQATT, CDR2 SNEGSKA (reference sequence). Trimming took off 2 bases at V and 5 bases at J, with 22 bases between the two ends. Here the CDR3 reads CSARPPTPGRGNEQYF. In nucleotides, the CDR3 is TGCAGTGCTAGACCACCCACCCCGGGGCGGGGCAACGAGCAGTACTTC.

In its sample, this clonotype was seen many times. This chain links TRBV19 with TRBJ2-3; 11 bases fit TRBD2. The germline V gene encodes CDR1 LNHDA and CDR2 SQIVND (reference sequence). V was clipped by 3 bases and J by 4 bases; unmatched bases: 3. The CDR3 consists of 15 residues. The CDR3 protein is CASSMIAGGADTQYF. CDR3 bases: TGTGCCAGTAGTATGATAGCGGGAGGGGCAGATACGCAGTATTTT.

This clonotype is deemed medium-sized. J is TRBJ1-2 and V is TRBV19; D call uncertain. There are 13 residues in the CDR3. Trimming took off 3 bases at V and 0 bases at J, with 5 bases between the two ends. CDR1 and CDR2 (germline): LNHDA, SQIVND (reference sequence). Here the CDR3 reads CASSIRANYGYTF. In nucleotides, the CDR3 is TGTGCCAGTAGTATTCGGGCTAACTATGGCTACACCTTC.

This clonotype was seen ten or more times. The J gene is TRBJ1-1, the V gene TRBV28, with a tentative D call TRBD1 (6 bases). The V end lost 6 bases, the J end lost 4 bases, and 9 bases lay between the germline ends. CDR1 is MDHEN, CDR2 SYDVKM, per germline. CDR3 size: 12 residues. The CDR3 region has the DNA TGTGCCAGCAGCCAGGGGACCACTGAAGCTTTCTTT. Protein product: CASSQGTTEAFF.

This chain links TRBV9 with TRBJ2-1; D is possibly TRBD1 or TRBD2 (6 bases each). The germline V gene has CDR1 SGDLS and CDR2 YYNGEE. The V end was cut by 0 bases, the J end by 8 bases, with 9 bases between. The CDR3 has 13 amino acids. This CDR3 is CASSVGRGDEQFF. CDR3 nucleotides: TGTGCCAGCAGCGTAGGTAGGGGGGATGAGCAGTTCTTC.

J is TRBJ2-2 and V is TRBV10-3; D may be TRBD1 or TRBD2 (5 bases each). The CDR3 loop spans 14 amino acids. The V gene lost 10 bases and the J gene lost 2 bases, with 14 bases spanning the gap. Looked up from germline, CDR1 is ENHRY and CDR2 is SYGVKD. The CDR3 loop reads CATGRDRNTGELFF. The CDR3 DNA is TGTGCCACCGGCCGGGACCGCAACACCGGGGAGCTGTTTTTT.

V is TRBV24-1 and J is TRBJ2-3; 13 bases fit TRBD2. CDR3 length: 14 residues. V was clipped by 5 bases and J by 11 bases; unmatched bases: 6. Germline CDR1 KGHDR, CDR2 SFDVKD. Here the CDR3 DNA reads TGTGCCACCAGTGCGCGACTAGCGGGAGGAGAGCAGTATTTT. This encodes CATSARLAGGEQYF.

This clonotype has ten or more counts. This chain links TRBV19 with TRBJ2-1; 8 bases fit TRBD2. The V and J ends lost 5 bases and 2 bases, in that order; junction bases with no gene match: 8. The CDR3 runs 16 residues. CDR1 LNHDA and CDR2 SQIVND come from the germline V gene (reference sequence). In DNA form, the CDR3 reads TGTGCCAGTAGTGTCACCCTTAGCGGGGCCTACAATGAGCAGTTCTTC. Encoded protein: CASSVTLSGAYNEQFF.

This clonotype was found once. CDR3 nucleotide sequence: TGTGCCAGCAGCGTAGCGGTTGCTCGGGGGACGGGAGAGACCCAGTACTTC. It codes for CASSVAVARGTGETQYF. The chain has TRBV9 and TRBJ2-5; the D gene is possibly TRBD2 (6 bases). The germline CDR1 and CDR2 sequences are SGDLS and YYNGEE. The CDR3 has 17 residues. V was pared by 0 bases and J by 4 bases, with 19 bases between.

As for this clonotype: A junction end diverges from the germline sequence, so it may reflect a read error. The chain uses TRBV6-6 and TRBJ1-3; no firm D call. Germline V gene lookup returns CDR1 MNHNY and CDR2 SVGAGI (reference sequence). This CDR3 comprises 16 residues. The CDR3 loop reads CASSYEGLNTGITIYF. The CDR3 DNA reads as TGTGCCAGCAGTTACGAAGGTTTGAACACTGGAATCACCATATATTTT.

In its sample, this clonotype was seen once. This chain uses TRBV7-9 with TRBJ1-6; 9 positions agree with TRBD1. Germline CDR1 and CDR2: SEHNR and FQNEAQ (reference sequence). V shed 2 bases and J 5 bases; nucleotides not matched to a gene: 1. The CDR3 contains 15 residues. The CDR3 region has the DNA TGTGCCAGCAGCTTATGGGACAGGGATAATTCACCCCTCCACTTT. Amino acids: CASSLWDRDNSPLHF.

The chain has TRBV7-2 and TRBJ2-1; 11 bases are shared with TRBD2. V lost 4 bases and J lost 7; bases outside the gene matches: 0. The germline V gene encodes CDR1 SGHTA and CDR2 FQGNSA. CDR3 size: 13 residues. The CDR3 region has the DNA TGTGCCAGCAGCTCTAGCGGGAGGAATGAGCAGTTCTTC. As protein: CASSSSGRNEQFF.

This clonotype was observed many times. The chain has TRBV11-3 and TRBJ1-2; perhaps TRBD1 as D (5 bases). The CDR3 covers 16 residues. The germline V gene encodes CDR1 SGHNT and CDR2 YENEEA. V lost 0 bases and J lost 2, with 13 bases in between. In nucleotides, the CDR3 is TGTGCCAGCAGCTTAGAAGGTAGACAGTCCAACTATGGCTACACCTTC. Residues: CASSLEGRQSNYGYTF.

This clonotype was observed many times. The V call is TRBV9, the J call TRBJ2-3; 8 nucleotides match TRBD2. Germline CDR1 SGDLS, CDR2 YYNGEE. The CDR3 contains 15 residues. V trimming: 4 bases; J trimming: 5 bases; junction bases outside the gene matches: 9. CDR3: CASSHAGGRVDTQYF. The CDR3, as DNA: TGTGCCAGCAGCCACGCGGGGGGTCGGGTAGATACGCAGTATTTT.

This chain connects TRBV5-1 to TRBJ2-7; TRBD1 agrees at 7 bases. Per germline, CDR1 SGHRS and CDR2 YFSETQ. V lost 3 bases and J lost 2; bases outside the gene matches: 8. The CDR3 extends over 15 amino acids. The CDR3 region is CASSSTGTVTYEQYF. CDR3 DNA: TGCGCCAGCAGCTCCACCGGGACAGTGACCTACGAGCAGTACTTC. Drawing the rest from reference TRBV5-1 and TRBJ2-7, the complete variable domain is KAGVTQTPRYLIKTRGQQVTLSCSPISGHRSVSWYQQTPGQGLQFLFEYFSETQRNKGNFPGRFSGRQFSNSRSEMNVSTLELGDSALYLCASSSTGTVTYEQYFGPGTRLTVT.

This clonotype has a handful of counts. The chain is built from TRBV24-1 and TRBJ2-7; D unclear. V gave up 5 bases and J gave up 4 bases, with 20 bases separating them. The germline gives CDR1 KGHDR, CDR2 SFDVKD. CDR3 length equals 16 residues. The CDR3 reads CATSGRSLGKGYEQYF. The CDR3 DNA is TGTGCCACCAGTGGCCGGAGTTTGGGTAAGGGTTACGAGCAGTACTTC.

Turning to this clonotype: A read error is likely, as this CDR3 ends without the conserved phenylalanine or tryptophan. V gene TRBV18 combines with J gene TRBJ1-5; 7 positions match TRBD1. J lost 2 bases, V lost 6 bases, and 4 bases had no gene match. This CDR3 has 14 amino acids. CDR1 KGHSH and CDR2 LQKENI come from the germline V gene. The CDR3 loop is CASSSDRGNQPQHL. CDR3 nucleotide sequence: TGTGCCAGCTCTTCTGACAGGGGCAATCAGCCCCAGCATTTA.

This clonotype was seen at least ten times. The chain is built from TRBV12-3 or TRBV12-4 and TRBJ2-3; D gene ambiguous. The germline V and J ends were trimmed by 5 bases and 9 bases, with 18 bases remaining between them. The CDR3 has 14 residues. This CDR3 reads CASSISSARETQYF. The CDR3 bases are TGTGCCAGCAGTATTAGCAGCGCAAGGGAAACGCAGTATTTT.

At least ten counts were recorded for this clonotype. The chain couples TRBV6-5 to TRBJ1-6; no clear D gene. V dropped 2 bases and J dropped 4 bases, with 6 bases sitting between them. Germline V gene lookup returns CDR1 MNHEY and CDR2 SVGAGI. This CDR3 is built from 14 residues. The DNA of the CDR3 is TGTGCCAGCAGTTACCAGAGTTATAATTCACCCCTCCACTTT. This sequence encodes CASSYQSYNSPLHF.

This clonotype has a count of ten or more. The chain joins TRBV11-2 to TRBJ1-2, with unresolved D. CDR3 length equals 16 residues. The germline CDR1 and CDR2 sequences are SGHAT and FQNNGV. V was trimmed by 4 bases and J by 3 bases, leaving 18 bases between them. CDR3 nucleotide sequence: TGTGCCAGCAGCTCGCGCAAAAGGAATCACGACTATGGCTACACCTTC. This encodes CASSSRKRNHDYGYTF.

The J gene is TRBJ1-2, the V gene TRBV7-9, with 11 bases aligning to TRBD1. Germline CDR1 is SEHNR and CDR2 is FQNEAQ (reference sequence). There are 15 residues in the CDR3. Trimming removed 5 bases from V and 6 bases from J; junction bases left unmatched: 8. CDR3 coding DNA: TGTGCCAGCAGCGGGGACAGGGGGAGCGTCGATGGCTACACCTTC. Its translation is CASSGDRGSVDGYTF.

This clonotype appeared many times. The V gene is TRBV29-1, the J gene TRBJ2-2; D is possibly TRBD2 (6 bases). Trimming shortened V by 3 bases and J by 7 bases, and 18 bases separated the two germline ends. The CDR3 is 15 residues long. Germline loops: CDR1 SQVTM, CDR2 ANQGSEA. In DNA form, the CDR3 reads TGCAGCGTTGAGGTTGGAAAGGCGGGAATCGGGGAGCTGTTTTTT. It translates to CSVEVGKAGIGELFF.

This clonotype was seen just once. This chain uses TRBV7-3 with TRBJ2-5; maybe TRBD2 (7 bases). Germline V CDR1 and CDR2: SGHTA, FQGTGA. V shed 4 bases and J shed 5 bases, with 11 bases lying between them. The CDR3 has 13 amino acids. CDR3 region: CASSSQGGETQYF. The DNA of the CDR3 is TGTGCCAGCAGCTCACAGGGAGGGGAGACCCAGTACTTC.

This clonotype was counted ten times or more. This rearrangement joins TRBV6-6 to TRBJ2-7, with TRBD2 matching over 9 bases. This CDR3 spans 17 amino acids. Germline CDR1 and CDR2: MNHNY and SVGAGI (reference sequence). Unmatched junction bases numbered 14, after V lost 6 bases and J lost 2 bases. CDR3 nucleotides: TGTGCCAGCAGCTTACTAGCGGGCCAGCTAAAGGCCTACGAGCAGTACTTC. It encodes CASSLLAGQLKAYEQYF.

J is TRBJ2-7 and V is TRBV20-1, with 11 bases aligning to TRBD2. Germline V CDR1 and CDR2: DFQATT, SNEGSKA (reference sequence). The CDR3 has 13 amino acids. Trimming at V came to 6 bases and at J to 6 bases, leaving 7 bases not matched to a gene. The CDR3 DNA follows: TGCAGTGCGGTGACTAGCGGGATCGCCGAGCAGTACTTC. Its translation is CSAVTSGIAEQYF.

This clonotype was detected ten times or more. The V call is TRBV9, the J call TRBJ1-4; D not resolved. Between the trimmed V and J ends, which lost 4 bases and 3 bases, there was a span of 16 bases. Germline V gene data show CDR1 as SGDLS and CDR2 as YYNGEE. This CDR3 has 16 amino acids. The CDR3 loop is CASSPSGRGSNEKLFF. The CDR3 DNA is TGTGCCAGCAGCCCCAGTGGTCGGGGTTCTAATGAAAAACTGTTTTTT.

V and J are TRBV20-1 and TRBJ1-2; the D gene is possibly TRBD1 (6 bases). The germline V and J ends were trimmed by 3 bases and 7 bases, with 12 bases remaining between them. This CDR3 region has 12 residues. Germline values: CDR1 DFQATT, CDR2 SNEGSKA (reference sequence). DNA of the CDR3: TGCAGTGCTAGTCTCGACAGGCTTGGCTACACCTTC. Amino acid sequence: CSASLDRLGYTF.